This T cell receptor beta chain was identified during a study of blood T cell repertoires in COVID-19. Profiling relied on immunoSEQ multiplex PCR, and the TCRdb table lists in-frame clones only, not all of them. The sample lists 200,000 to 250,000 clones; about 85% were seen once. Material for sequencing was peripheral blood. This clonotype was sampled from a middle-aged man with acute or convalescent COVID-19.

Here the CDR3 reads CASSRERAGTEAFF. Written as DNA, the CDR3 is TGCGCCAGCAGTAGGGAGAGGGCTGGCACTGAAGCTTTCTTT. This chain connects TRBV5-1 to TRBJ1-1; D not resolved. Germline-derived CDR1 and CDR2 are SGHRS and YFSETQ. The V end was cut by 5 bases, the J end by 4 bases, with 15 bases between. CDR3 length: 14 amino acids.